This TCR beta chain was sequenced during a study of T cells in women clearing cervical HPV infection. At the level of the study: For cases, blood was sampled a median around 150 days after lesion detection, interquartile range about 80 to 220 days. Regarding the study as a whole: Effector/memory and HPV-specific T cells were not isolated, and association timing is unknown.

About this clone itself: The target antigen is unknown. The read gets to within 3 residues of the CDR3 end, and the germline J gene fills in the rest.

Each participant carried one incident cervical HPV16 infection only. TCR beta CDR3 amplified by multiplex PCR from approximately 1,100 ng genomic DNA. This table comes from immunoSEQ multiplex PCR, and its TCRdb copy is limited to in-frame clones, with some not included. The table lists around 15,000 clones. The germline CDR1 and CDR2 sequences are DFQATT and SNEGSKA (reference sequence). CDR3 length: 15 residues. Trimming at V came to 2 bases and at J to 4 bases, leaving 7 bases not matched to a gene. The specimen was blood buffy coat. The chain is built from TRBV20-1 and TRBJ2-5; 10 nucleotides line up with TRBD2. The receptor comes from a woman aged 18 to 75 with a cervical HPV16 infection that either progressed to CIN3+ or cleared (not recorded which). The covered CDR3 bases are TGCAGTGCTAGACTAGCGGGGGCCAGCCGAGAGACC. Translated, it gives CSARLAGASRET. The whole CDR3 protein is CSARLAGASRETQYF.